This T cell receptor (beta chain) stems from a study of patients and donors after allogeneic stem cell transplantation. This CDR3 region has 14 residues. V gave up 6 bases and J gave up 9 bases; unmatched junction bases: 8. Looked up from germline, CDR1 is KGHDR and CDR2 is SFDVKD. Only a few counts were recorded for this clonotype. TCRdb re-called the RT-PCR reads with MiXCR, one entry per CDR3 protein. The data contain 920,000 or so distinct CDR3 sequences, roughly 18% of them seen just once; the ten biggest clones take up roughly 6.4%. This TCR was sampled from a human donor who was either an allogeneic HSCT recipient or a stem cell or donor lymphocyte infusion donor (not recorded which). It is not recorded whose cells these are; they may come from a transplant donor. V and J are TRBV24-1 and TRBJ2-1; TRBD2 agrees at 9 bases. The sequenced sample consisted of blood, either unsorted or a sorted T cell fraction (not recorded which). This chain's CDR3 is CATSSSGSKSEQFF. The CDR3 region has the DNA TGTGCCACCAGTAGTAGCGGGAGTAAGAGTGAGCAGTTCTTC.